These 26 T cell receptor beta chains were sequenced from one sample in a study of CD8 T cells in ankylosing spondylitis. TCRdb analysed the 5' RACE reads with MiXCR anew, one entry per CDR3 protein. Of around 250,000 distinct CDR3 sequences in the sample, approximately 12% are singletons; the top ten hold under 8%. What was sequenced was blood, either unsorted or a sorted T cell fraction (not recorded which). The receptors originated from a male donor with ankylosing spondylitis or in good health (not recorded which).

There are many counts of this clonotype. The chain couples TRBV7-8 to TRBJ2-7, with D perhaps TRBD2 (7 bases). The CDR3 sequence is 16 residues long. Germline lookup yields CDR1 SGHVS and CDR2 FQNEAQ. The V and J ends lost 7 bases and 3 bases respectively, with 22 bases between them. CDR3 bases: TGTGCCAGCACCCCGAGGGGGGGTTTCGTAAGCTACGAGCAGTACTTC. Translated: CASTPRGGFVSYEQYF.

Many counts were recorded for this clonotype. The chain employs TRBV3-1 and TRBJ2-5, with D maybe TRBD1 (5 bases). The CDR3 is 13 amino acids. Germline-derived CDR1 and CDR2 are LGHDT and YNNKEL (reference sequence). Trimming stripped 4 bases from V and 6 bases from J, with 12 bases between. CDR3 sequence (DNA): TGTGCCAGCAGCCCAGGGCCCGGAAAGACCCAGTACTTC. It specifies CASSPGPGKTQYF.

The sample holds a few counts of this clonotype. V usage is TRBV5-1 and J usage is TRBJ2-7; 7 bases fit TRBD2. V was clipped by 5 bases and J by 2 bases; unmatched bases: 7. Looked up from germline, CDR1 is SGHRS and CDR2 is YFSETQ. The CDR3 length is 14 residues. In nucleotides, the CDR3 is TGCGCCAGCAGTGGGGGGGGACCAACCTACGAGCAGTACTTC. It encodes CASSGGGPTYEQYF. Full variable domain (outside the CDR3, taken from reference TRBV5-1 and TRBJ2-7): KAGVTQTPRYLIKTRGQQVTLSCSPISGHRSVSWYQQTPGQGLQFLFEYFSETQRNKGNFPGRFSGRQFSNSRSEMNVSTLELGDSALYLCASSGGGPTYEQYFGPGTRLTVT.

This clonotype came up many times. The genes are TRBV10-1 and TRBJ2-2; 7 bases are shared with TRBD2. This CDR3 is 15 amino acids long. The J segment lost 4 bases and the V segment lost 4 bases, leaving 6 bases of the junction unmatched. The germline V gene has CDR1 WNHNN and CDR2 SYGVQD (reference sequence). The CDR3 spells CASSGREAGTGELFF. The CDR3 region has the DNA TGCGCCAGCAGTGGTCGGGAGGCCGGCACCGGGGAGCTGTTTTTT.

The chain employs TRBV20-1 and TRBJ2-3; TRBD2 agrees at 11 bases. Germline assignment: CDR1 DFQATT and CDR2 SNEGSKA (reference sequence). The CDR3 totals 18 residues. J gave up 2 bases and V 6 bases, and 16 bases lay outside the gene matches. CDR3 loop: CSAPGLADYRSLTDTQYF. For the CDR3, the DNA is TGCAGTGCCCCGGGACTAGCGGATTACCGCTCCCTCACAGATACGCAGTATTTT.

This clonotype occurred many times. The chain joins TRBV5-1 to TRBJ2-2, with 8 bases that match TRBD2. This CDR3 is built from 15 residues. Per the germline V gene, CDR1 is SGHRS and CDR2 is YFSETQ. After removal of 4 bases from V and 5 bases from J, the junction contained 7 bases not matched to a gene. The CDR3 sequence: CASSILPSGTGELFF. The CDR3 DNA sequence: TGCGCCAGCAGCATCCTCCCTAGCGGGACCGGGGAGCTGTTTTTT. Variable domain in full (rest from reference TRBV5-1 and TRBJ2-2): KAGVTQTPRYLIKTRGQQVTLSCSPISGHRSVSWYQQTPGQGLQFLFEYFSETQRNKGNFPGRFSGRQFSNSRSEMNVSTLELGDSALYLCASSILPSGTGELFFGEGSRLTVL.

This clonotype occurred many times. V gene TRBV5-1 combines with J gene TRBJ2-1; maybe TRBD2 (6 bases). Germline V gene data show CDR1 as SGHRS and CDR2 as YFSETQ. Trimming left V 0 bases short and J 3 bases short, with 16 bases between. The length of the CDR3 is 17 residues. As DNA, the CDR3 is TGCGCCAGCAGCTTGGCGGGGGACGGGACTGACTACAATGAGCAGTTCTTC. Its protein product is CASSLAGDGTDYNEQFF.

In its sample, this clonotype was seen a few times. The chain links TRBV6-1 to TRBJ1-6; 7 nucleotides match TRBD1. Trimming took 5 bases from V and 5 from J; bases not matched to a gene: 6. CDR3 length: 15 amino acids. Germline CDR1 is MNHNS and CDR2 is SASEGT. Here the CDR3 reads CASSQNRGDNSPLHF. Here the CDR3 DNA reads TGTGCCAGCAGTCAGAACAGGGGCGATAATTCACCCCTCCACTTT.

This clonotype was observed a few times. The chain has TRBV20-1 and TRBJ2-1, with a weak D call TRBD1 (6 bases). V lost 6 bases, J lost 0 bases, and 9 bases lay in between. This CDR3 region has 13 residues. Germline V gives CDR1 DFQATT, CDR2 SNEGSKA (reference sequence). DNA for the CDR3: TGCAGTGCCCCAGGGGCCTCCTACAATGAGCAGTTCTTC. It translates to CSAPGASYNEQFF.

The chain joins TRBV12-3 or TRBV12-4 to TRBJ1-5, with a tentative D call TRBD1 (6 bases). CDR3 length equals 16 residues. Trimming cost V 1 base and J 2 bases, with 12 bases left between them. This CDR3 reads CASSLGRGARNQPQHF. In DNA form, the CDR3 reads TGTGCCAGCAGTTTAGGCCGGGGGGCCCGCAATCAGCCCCAGCATTTT.

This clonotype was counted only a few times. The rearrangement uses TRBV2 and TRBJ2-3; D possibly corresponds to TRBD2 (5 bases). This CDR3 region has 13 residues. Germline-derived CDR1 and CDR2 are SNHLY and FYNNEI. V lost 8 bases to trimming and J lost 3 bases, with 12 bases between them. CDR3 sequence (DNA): TGTGCCAGCGAGGGCCAGGAGACAGATACGCAGTATTTT. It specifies CASEGQETDTQYF.

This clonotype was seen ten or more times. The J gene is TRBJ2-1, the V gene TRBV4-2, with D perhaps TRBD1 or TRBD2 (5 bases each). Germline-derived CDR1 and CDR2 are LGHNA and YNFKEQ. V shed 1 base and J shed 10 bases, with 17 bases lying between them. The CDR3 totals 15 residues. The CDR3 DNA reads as TGTGCCAGCAGCCAAGGGGGGACCGAGAGCTGGGAGCAGTTCTTC. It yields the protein CASSQGGTESWEQFF.

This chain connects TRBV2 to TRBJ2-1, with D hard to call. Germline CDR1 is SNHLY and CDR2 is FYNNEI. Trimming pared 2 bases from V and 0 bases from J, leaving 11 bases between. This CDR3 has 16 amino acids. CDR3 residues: CASSEWIGNSYNEQFF. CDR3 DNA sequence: TGTGCCAGCAGTGAATGGATAGGAAACTCCTACAATGAGCAGTTCTTC.

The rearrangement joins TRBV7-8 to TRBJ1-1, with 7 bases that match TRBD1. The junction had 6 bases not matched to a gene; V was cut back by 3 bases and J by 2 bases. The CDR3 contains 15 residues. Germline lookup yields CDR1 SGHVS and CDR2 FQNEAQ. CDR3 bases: TGTGCCAGCAGCTTTACAGGGGAGGGTAACACTGAAGCTTTCTTT. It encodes CASSFTGEGNTEAFF.

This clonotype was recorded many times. CDR3 region: CASSLDEGISGANVLTF. The CDR3, as DNA: TGCGCCAGCAGCTTGGATGAGGGTATCTCTGGGGCCAACGTCCTGACTTTC. The rearrangement links TRBV5-1 to TRBJ2-6; D possibly corresponds to TRBD2 (5 bases). The germline gives CDR1 SGHRS, CDR2 YFSETQ. The CDR3 runs to 17 residues. V lost 0 bases and J lost 0, with 10 bases in between.

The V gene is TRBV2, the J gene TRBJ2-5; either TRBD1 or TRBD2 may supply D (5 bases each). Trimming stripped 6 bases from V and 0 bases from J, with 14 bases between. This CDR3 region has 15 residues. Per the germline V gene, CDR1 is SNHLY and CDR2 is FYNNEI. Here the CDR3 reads CASSRLGEYQETQYF. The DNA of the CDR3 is TGTGCCAGCAGCCGCTTGGGGGAGTACCAAGAGACCCAGTACTTC.

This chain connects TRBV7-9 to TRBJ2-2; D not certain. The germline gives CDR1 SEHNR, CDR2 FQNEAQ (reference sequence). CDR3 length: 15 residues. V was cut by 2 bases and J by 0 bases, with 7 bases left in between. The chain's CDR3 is CASSLKTTNTGELFF. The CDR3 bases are TGTGCCAGCAGCTTAAAAACCACGAACACCGGGGAGCTGTTTTTT.

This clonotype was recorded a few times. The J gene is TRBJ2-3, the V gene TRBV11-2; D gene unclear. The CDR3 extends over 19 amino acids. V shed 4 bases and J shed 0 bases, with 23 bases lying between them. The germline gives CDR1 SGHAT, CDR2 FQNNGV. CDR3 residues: CASSSRPGRGRTSTDTQYF. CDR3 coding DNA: TGTGCCAGCAGCTCCCGACCTGGACGCGGACGAACTAGCACAGATACGCAGTATTTT.

The CDR3 nucleotides read TGTGCCAGCTCAGCGGGTTTCAGCTCCTACAATGAGCAGTTCTTC. It specifies CASSAGFSSYNEQFF. This rearrangement joins TRBV18 to TRBJ2-1; D perhaps matches TRBD2 (5 bases). The CDR3 covers 15 residues. V shed 5 bases and J shed 0 bases, with 11 bases lying between them. In germline, CDR1 is KGHSH, CDR2 LQKENI.

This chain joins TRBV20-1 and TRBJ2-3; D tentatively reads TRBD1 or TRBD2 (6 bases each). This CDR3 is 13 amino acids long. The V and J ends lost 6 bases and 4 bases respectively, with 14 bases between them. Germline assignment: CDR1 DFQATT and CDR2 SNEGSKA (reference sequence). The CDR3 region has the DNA TGCAGTGCCCGAAAAGGGGGGTCAGATACGCAGTATTTT. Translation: CSARKGGSDTQYF.

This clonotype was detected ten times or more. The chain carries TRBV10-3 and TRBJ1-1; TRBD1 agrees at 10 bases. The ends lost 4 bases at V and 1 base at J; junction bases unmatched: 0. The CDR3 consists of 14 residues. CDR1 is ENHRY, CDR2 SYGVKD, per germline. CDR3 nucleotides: TGTGCCATCAGTGGGACAGGGGGGAACACTGAAGCTTTCTTT. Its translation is CAISGTGGNTEAFF.

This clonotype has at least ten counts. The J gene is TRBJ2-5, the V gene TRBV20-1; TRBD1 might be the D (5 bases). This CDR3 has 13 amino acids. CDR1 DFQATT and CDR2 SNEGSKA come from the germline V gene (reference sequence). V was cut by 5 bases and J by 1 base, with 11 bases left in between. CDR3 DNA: TGCAGTGCTCCTTTACAGGCCCAAGAGACCCAGTACTTC. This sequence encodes CSAPLQAQETQYF.

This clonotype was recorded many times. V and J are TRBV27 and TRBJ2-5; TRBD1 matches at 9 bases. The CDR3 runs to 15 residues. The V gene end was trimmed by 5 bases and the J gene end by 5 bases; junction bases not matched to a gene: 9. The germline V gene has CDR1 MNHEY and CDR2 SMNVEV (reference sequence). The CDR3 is CASSTPGQGFETQYF. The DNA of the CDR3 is TGTGCCAGCAGTACGCCGGGACAGGGCTTCGAGACCCAGTACTTC.

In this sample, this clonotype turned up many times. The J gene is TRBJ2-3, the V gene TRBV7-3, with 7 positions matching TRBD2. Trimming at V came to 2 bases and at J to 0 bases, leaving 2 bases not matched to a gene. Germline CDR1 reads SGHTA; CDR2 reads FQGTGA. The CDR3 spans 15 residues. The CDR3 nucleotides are TGTGCCAGCAGCTTACAGCGGGGTAGCACAGATACGCAGTATTTT. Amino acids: CASSLQRGSTDTQYF.

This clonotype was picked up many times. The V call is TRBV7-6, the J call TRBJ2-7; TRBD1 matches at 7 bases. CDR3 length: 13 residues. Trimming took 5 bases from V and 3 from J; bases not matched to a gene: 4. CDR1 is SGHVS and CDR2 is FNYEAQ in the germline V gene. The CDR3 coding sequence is TGTGCCAGCAGCCAACGGGACAGCTACGAGCAGTACTTC. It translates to CASSQRDSYEQYF.

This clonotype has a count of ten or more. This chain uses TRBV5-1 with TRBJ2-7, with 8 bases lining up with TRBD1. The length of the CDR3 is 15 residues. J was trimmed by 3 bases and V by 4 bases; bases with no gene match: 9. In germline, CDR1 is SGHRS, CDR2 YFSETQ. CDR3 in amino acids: CASSLRGQEYYEQYF. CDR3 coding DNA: TGCGCCAGCAGCCTAAGGGGACAGGAATACTACGAGCAGTACTTC.